This T cell receptor (beta chain) was sequenced during a study of PD-1 blockade in classical Hodgkin lymphoma. Study-wide background: Nivolumab was given intravenously to patients at 3 mg/kg every 2 weeks.

Time point denoted: cycle 4 day 1 (C4D1), after 6 weeks of nivolumab. Every patient relapsed after autologous stem cell transplantation, and brentuximab vedotin exposure varied. This table comes from immunoSEQ multiplex PCR, and its TCRdb copy is limited to in-frame clones, with some not included. The sample lists around 50,000 clones; around 76% were seen once. On this clone: Its antigen remains unidentified.

Germline loops: CDR1 LGHNA, CDR2 YNFKEQ. With V trimmed by 1 base and J by 2 bases, 10 bases remained unmatched. The CDR3 covers 18 residues. Study observations and caveats: Reports described newly diagnosed patients as having lower baseline TCR diversity than healthy donors. By cycle point C4D1, TCR diversity had risen significantly in CD4+ cells (but not CD8+ cells). The causes of the repertoire differences, possibly disease activity or prior therapy, remain undefined.

The sequences come from peripheral blood mononuclear cells (PBMCs), collected before the fourth cycle of nivolumab. The V and J genes are TRBV4-2 and TRBJ2-2; 7 bases are shared with TRBD2. This receptor was taken from a human donor with classical Hodgkin lymphoma. The CDR3 here is CASSQALGTGGNTGELFF. The CDR3 nucleotides read TGTGCCAGCAGCCAAGCTCTGGGGACGGGGGGAAACACCGGGGAGCTGTTTTTT.